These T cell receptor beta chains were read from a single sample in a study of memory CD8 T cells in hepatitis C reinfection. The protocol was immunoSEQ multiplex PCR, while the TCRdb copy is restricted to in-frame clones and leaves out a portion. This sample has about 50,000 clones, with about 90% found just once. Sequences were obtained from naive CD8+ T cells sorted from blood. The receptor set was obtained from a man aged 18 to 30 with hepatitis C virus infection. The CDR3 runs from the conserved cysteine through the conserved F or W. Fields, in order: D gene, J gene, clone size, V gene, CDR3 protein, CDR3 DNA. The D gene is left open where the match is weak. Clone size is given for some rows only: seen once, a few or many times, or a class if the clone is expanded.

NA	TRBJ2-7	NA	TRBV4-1	CASSPTPEGINEQYF	TGCGCCAGCAGCCCCACCCCGGAGGGAATAAACGAGCAGTACTTC
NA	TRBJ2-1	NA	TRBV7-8	CASSLEIVNEQFF	TGTGCCAGCAGCTTAGAGATAGTCAATGAGCAGTTCTTC
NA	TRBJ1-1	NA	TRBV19	CASSQGIAEAFF	TGTGCCAGTAGTCAGGGAATTGCTGAAGCTTTCTTT
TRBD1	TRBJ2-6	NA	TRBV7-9	CASSGQGAAGANVLTF	TGTGCCAGCAGCGGCCAGGGGGCGGCTGGGGCCAACGTCCTGACTTTC
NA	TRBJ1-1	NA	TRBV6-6	CASSSTRGEAFF	TGTGCCAGCAGTTCCACTCGCGGGGAAGCTTTCTTT
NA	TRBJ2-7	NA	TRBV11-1	CASSLVSLPAYEQYF	TGTGCCAGCAGCTTAGTCTCACTACCCGCCTACGAGCAGTACTTC
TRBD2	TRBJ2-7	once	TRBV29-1	CSAQGEKTSGTYEQYF	TGCAGCGCCCAAGGGGAAAAGACTAGCGGGACCTACGAGCAGTACTTC
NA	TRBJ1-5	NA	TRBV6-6	CASSTGRDSNQPQHF	TGTGCCAGCAGCACTGGGAGAGATAGCAATCAGCCCCAGCATTTT
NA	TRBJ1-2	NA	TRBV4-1	CASSHLVTVGANGYTF	TGCGCCAGCAGCCATTTAGTAACAGTGGGGGCCAATGGCTACACCTTC
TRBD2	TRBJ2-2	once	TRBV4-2	CASSQEAGGVTGELFF	TGTGCCAGCAGCCAAGAAGCGGGAGGGGTCACCGGGGAGCTGTTTTTT
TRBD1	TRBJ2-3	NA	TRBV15	CATSPRDRGTDTQYF	TGTGCCACCAGCCCCCGGGACAGGGGAACAGATACGCAGTATTTT
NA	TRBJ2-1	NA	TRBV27	CASSFIQSDNEQFF	TGTGCCAGCAGTTTTATACAGTCGGACAATGAGCAGTTCTTC
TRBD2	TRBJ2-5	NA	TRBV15	CATSRFLAGQETQYF	TGTGCCACCAGCAGGTTTCTAGCGGGGCAAGAGACCCAGTACTTC
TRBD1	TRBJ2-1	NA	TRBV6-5	CASSYSSGTVAQFF	TGTGCCAGCAGTTACTCGTCCGGGACAGTTGCGCAGTTCTTC
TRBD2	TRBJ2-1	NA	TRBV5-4	CASSSWTSGPNEQFF	TGTGCCAGCAGCTCCTGGACTAGCGGGCCCAATGAGCAGTTCTTC
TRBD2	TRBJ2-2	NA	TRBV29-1	CSARLAGGPNTGELFF	TGCAGCGCTCGACTAGCGGGAGGGCCGAACACCGGGGAGCTGTTTTTT
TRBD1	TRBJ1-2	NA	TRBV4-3	CASSHGAGGRVYGYTF	TGCGCCAGCAGCCATGGAGCAGGGGGGCGAGTCTATGGCTACACCTTC
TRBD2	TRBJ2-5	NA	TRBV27	CASSETSGRSVWETQYF	TGTGCCAGCAGTGAGACTAGCGGGAGGAGTGTCTGGGAGACCCAGTACTTC
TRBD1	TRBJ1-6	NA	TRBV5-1	CASSLGQGIYSPLHF	TGCGCCAGCAGTCTGGGACAGGGGATCTATTCACCCCTCCACTTT
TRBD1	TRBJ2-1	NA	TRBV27	CASSPGQGYYNEQFF	TGTGCCAGCAGTCCCGGACAGGGATACTACAATGAGCAGTTCTTC
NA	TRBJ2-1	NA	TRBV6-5	CASSYSVSNEQFF	TGTGCCAGCAGTTATTCAGTATCAAATGAGCAGTTCTTC
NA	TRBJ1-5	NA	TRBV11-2	CASSLDEGGNQPQHF	TGTGCCAGCAGCTTAGACGAAGGGGGCAATCAGCCCCAGCATTTT
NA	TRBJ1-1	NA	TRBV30	CAWSAPNGGKDTEAFF	TGTGCCTGGAGTGCCCCGAATGGGGGGAAGGACACTGAAGCTTTCTTT
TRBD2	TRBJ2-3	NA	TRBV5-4	CASSLAGPRDTQYF	TGTGCCAGCAGCTTAGCGGGACCCCGAGATACGCAGTATTTT
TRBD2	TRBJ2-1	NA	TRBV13	CASSLILAGAGNEQFF	TGTGCCAGCAGCTTAATATTAGCGGGAGCGGGCAATGAGCAGTTCTTC
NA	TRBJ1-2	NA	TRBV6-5	CASRSFDAVYGYTF	TGTGCCAGCAGATCCTTCGACGCGGTCTATGGCTACACCTTC
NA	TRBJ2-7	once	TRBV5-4	CASSLDPSGREGVYEQYF	TGTGCCAGCAGCTTGGATCCCTCGGGCCGGGAAGGAGTCTACGAGCAGTACTTC
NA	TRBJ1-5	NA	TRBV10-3	CAISRGWGGEQPQHF	TGTGCCATCAGTCGGGGCTGGGGAGGCGAGCAGCCCCAGCATTTT
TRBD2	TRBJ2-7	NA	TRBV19	CASSIASGVYEQYF	TGTGCCAGTAGTATAGCTAGCGGGGTCTACGAGCAGTACTTC
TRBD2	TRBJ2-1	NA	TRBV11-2	CASSWTSGGAINEQFF	TGTGCCAGCAGCTGGACTAGCGGGGGGGCGATTAATGAGCAGTTCTTC
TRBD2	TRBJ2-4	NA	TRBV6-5	CARIQGGSKNIQYF	TGTGCCAGAATTCAGGGAGGGTCCAAAAACATTCAGTACTTC
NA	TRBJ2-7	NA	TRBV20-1	CSGRTDYEQYF	TGCAGTGGGAGGACAGACTACGAGCAGTACTTC
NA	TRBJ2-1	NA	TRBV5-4	CASRWLGSSYNEQFF	TGTGCCAGTCGTTGGCTGGGGAGCTCCTACAATGAGCAGTTCTTC
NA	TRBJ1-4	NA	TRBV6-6	CASSYVQAVEKLFF	TGTGCCAGCAGTTACGTGCAGGCTGTTGAAAAACTGTTTTTT
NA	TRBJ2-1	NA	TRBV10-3	CAISEGGNYNEQFF	TGTGCCATCAGTGAGGGGGGGAACTACAATGAGCAGTTCTTC
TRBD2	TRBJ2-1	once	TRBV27	CASSLTGGAKFF	TGTGCCAGCAGCTTAACCGGGGGGGCCAAATTCTTC
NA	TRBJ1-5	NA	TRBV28	CASDSFNQPQHF	TGTGCCAGTGACAGTTTCAATCAGCCCCAGCATTTT
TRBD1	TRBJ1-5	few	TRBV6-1	CASSPQGEDQPQHF	TGTGCCAGCAGTCCACAGGGGGAAGATCAGCCCCAGCATTTT
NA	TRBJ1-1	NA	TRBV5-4	CASSLWGVTEAFF	TGTGCCAGCAGCCTATGGGGGGTCACTGAAGCTTTCTTT
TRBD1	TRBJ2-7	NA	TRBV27	CASSLRTGPIYEQYF	TGTGCCAGCAGTTTACGGACAGGGCCCATCTACGAGCAGTACTTC
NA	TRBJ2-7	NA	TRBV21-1	CASSRRDRENHEQYF	TGTGCCAGCAGCAGACGGGACAGGGAAAACCACGAGCAGTACTTC
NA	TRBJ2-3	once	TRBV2	CASSDGGAPPTQYF	TGTGCCAGCAGTGATGGTGGGGCCCCTCCTACGCAGTATTTT
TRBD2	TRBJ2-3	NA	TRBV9	CASSFSGLSTDTQYF	TGTGCCAGCAGTTTTAGCGGGCTCAGCACAGATACGCAGTATTTT
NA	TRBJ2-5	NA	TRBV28	CASSLGSGGYQETQYF	TGTGCCAGCAGTTTAGGTTCAGGGGGGTACCAAGAGACCCAGTACTTC
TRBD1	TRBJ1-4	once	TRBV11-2	CASSLGWSGAGGSNEKLFF	TGTGCCAGCAGCTTAGGATGGTCAGGGGCAGGGGGGTCTAATGAAAAACTGTTTTTT
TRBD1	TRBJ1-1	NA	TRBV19	CASSAGQGLNTEAFF	TGTGCCAGTAGTGCCGGACAGGGCCTTAACACTGAAGCTTTCTTT
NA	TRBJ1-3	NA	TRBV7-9	CASSYAQGSGNTIYF	TGTGCCAGCAGCTACGCCCAGGGCTCTGGAAACACCATATATTTT
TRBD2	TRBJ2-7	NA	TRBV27	CASSLGGNEQYF	TGTGCCAGCAGTCTCGGGGGGAACGAGCAGTACTTC
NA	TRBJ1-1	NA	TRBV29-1	CSAATGTTEAFF	TGCAGCGCCGCGACAGGTACCACTGAAGCTTTCTTT